The 14 T cell receptor beta chains below all came from one sample that was sequenced in a study of human T cells and chemical hapten exposure. The time point here: pre-sensitization, week 0. Noted treatment: therapeutic diphenylcyclopropenone sensitization with weekly scalp DPC. TCRdb reprocessed the RACE reads via MiXCR and lists one record per CDR3 protein. The table records fewer than 70,000 distinct CDR3 sequences, roughly 9.8% of them present only once. Here the sequenced sample was whole blood, taken in connection with sensitization to the hapten diphenylcyclopropenone (DPC). The receptors were sampled from a woman aged 45-60 years with alopecia areata. Some clones in this sample may be carry-over from other donors' samples.

This clonotype has at least ten counts. The chain carries TRBV10-2 and TRBJ1-2; TRBD1 might be the D (5 bases). V dropped 8 bases and J dropped 1 base, with 17 bases sitting between them. Germline V lookup: CDR1 WSHSY, CDR2 SAAADI. CDR3 length equals 15 residues. The CDR3 region is CASGPTGVGNYGYTF. In nucleotides, the CDR3 is TGCGCCAGCGGCCCAACAGGCGTTGGTAACTATGGCTACACCTTC.

This clonotype has more than one count but fewer than ten. The chain employs TRBV27 and TRBJ1-1, with D unclear. Per the germline V gene, CDR1 is MNHEY and CDR2 is SMNVEV (reference sequence). The ends were cut back, 5 bases at V and 0 bases at J, with 7 bases in the middle. This CDR3 has 13 residues. The CDR3 loop reads CASSTSLNTEAFF. The CDR3 DNA is TGTGCCAGCAGTACAAGCCTGAACACTGAAGCTTTCTTT.

This clonotype turned up a few times. The rearrangement joins TRBV5-6 to TRBJ2-4; tentatively, D is TRBD1 or TRBD2 (5 bases each). Germline V gene sequence: CDR1 SGHDT, CDR2 YYEEEE. This CDR3 is built from 18 residues. Trimming cost V 4 bases and J 5 bases, with 25 bases left between them. This chain's CDR3 is CASSISSAVGVRQNIQYF. CDR3 nucleotides: TGTGCCAGCAGCATTTCATCAGCAGTGGGGGTAAGGCAAAACATTCAGTACTTC.

This clonotype occurred many times. V gene TRBV11-2 combines with J gene TRBJ1-3; D remains ambiguous. V gave up 6 bases and J gave up 2 bases, with 14 bases separating them. CDR3 size: 15 residues. CDR1 SGHAT and CDR2 FQNNGV come from the germline V gene. The CDR3 here is CASRLREGPGNTIYF. The CDR3 DNA reads as TGTGCCAGCAGATTACGGGAAGGCCCTGGAAACACCATATATTTT.

About this clonotype itself: Germline is not matched at one junction end, which may reflect a read error. The genes are TRBV28 and TRBJ2-7; no clear D gene. Germline CDR1 MDHEN, CDR2 SYDVKM. The CDR3 covers 13 residues. CDR3 nucleotides: TGTACCAGCAGCTCACCTAACCTCTACGAGCAGTACTTC. Translating gives CTSSSPNLYEQYF.

The chain carries TRBV4-3 and TRBJ2-3; D tentatively reads TRBD1 or TRBD2 (5 bases each). V dropped 0 bases and J dropped 5 bases, with 15 bases sitting between them. The CDR3 spans 16 residues. Per germline, CDR1 LGHNA and CDR2 YSLEER. The CDR3 coding sequence is TGCGCCAGCAGCCAAGATTTTGGGGGAAATCAAGATACGCAGTATTTT. It specifies CASSQDFGGNQDTQYF.

This clonotype was counted only a few times. The gene calls are TRBV6-5 and TRBJ2-7; TRBD2 matches 9 bases. The CDR3 is 13 amino acids. With V trimmed by 3 bases and J by 5 bases, 2 bases remained unmatched. The germline V gene encodes CDR1 MNHEY and CDR2 SVGAGI. CDR3 coding DNA: TGTGCCAGCAGTTATTCTAGCGGGAACGAGCAGTACTTC. It encodes CASSYSSGNEQYF.

This clonotype was counted many times. The chain joins TRBV9 to TRBJ2-1; D is uncertain. The V gene lost 0 bases and the J gene lost 1 base, with 8 bases spanning the gap. CDR1 and CDR2 from the germline V gene are SGDLS and YYNGEE. The CDR3 runs 15 residues. DNA for the CDR3: TGTGCCAGCAGCGTAGTCTTAGGGTCCTACAATGAGCAGTTCTTC. Translation gives CASSVVLGSYNEQFF. Full variable domain (outside the CDR3, taken from reference TRBV9 and TRBJ2-1): DSGVTQTPKHLITATGQRVTLRCSPRSGDLSVYWYQQSLDQGLQFLIQYYNGEERAKGNILERFSAQQFPDLHSELNLSSLELGDSALYFCASSVVLGSYNEQFFGPGTRLTVL.

The V and J genes are TRBV6-5 and TRBJ2-3; 9 nucleotides match TRBD2. CDR3 size: 15 residues. Germline V gene sequence: CDR1 MNHEY, CDR2 SVGAGI. V trimming: 7 bases; J trimming: 4 bases; junction bases outside the gene matches: 9. Here the CDR3 reads CASTVGGRGADTQYF. DNA of the CDR3: TGTGCCAGCACCGTTGGCGGGAGGGGTGCAGATACGCAGTATTTT.

The gene calls are TRBV29-1 and TRBJ2-2; D gene unclear. There are 13 residues in the CDR3. The V end was cut by 3 bases, the J end by 0 bases, with 5 bases between. CDR1 is SQVTM and CDR2 is ANQGSEA in the germline V gene. The CDR3 nucleotides read TGCAGCGTTGATGTGGCGAACACCGGGGAGCTGTTTTTT. Amino acid sequence: CSVDVANTGELFF.

This clonotype was detected many times. The rearrangement links TRBV5-1 to TRBJ2-5; D is uncertain. Per the germline V gene, CDR1 is SGHRS and CDR2 is YFSETQ. V lost 7 bases and J 5 bases, leaving 9 bases between the germline ends. The CDR3 covers 11 residues. Here the CDR3 DNA reads TGCGCCAGCGCGGTGGGGGAGACCCAGTACTTC. It codes for CASAVGETQYF.

To note about this clonotype: This may be a read error: a much more frequent sequence differs by one nucleotide. The conserved closing phenylalanine or tryptophan is absent in this CDR3, likely reflecting a read error. J is TRBJ2-1 and V is TRBV13, with 14 bases matching TRBD2. The CDR3 covers 19 residues. V lost 5 bases to trimming and J lost 1 base; unmatched junction nucleotides: 10. Germline assignment: CDR1 PRHDT and CDR2 FYEKMQ (reference sequence). The CDR3 DNA reads as TGTGCCAGCAGCCAACAACCCGGACTAGCGGGAGGATCCTACAATGAGCAGTTCTAC. As protein: CASSQQPGLAGGSYNEQFY.

The chain carries TRBV12-5 and TRBJ2-1; tentative D call: TRBD2 (6 bases). V lost 7 bases to trimming and J lost 5 bases, with 15 bases between them. Germline V gene sequence: CDR1 LGHNT, CDR2 FRNRAP. The CDR3 runs 14 residues. The CDR3 DNA is TGTGCTAGTGTAGGGGAGGACCGGGACAATGAGCAGTTCTTC. This encodes CASVGEDRDNEQFF.

The rearrangement uses TRBV3-1 and TRBJ1-1; maybe TRBD1 (5 bases). Germline V lookup: CDR1 LGHDT, CDR2 YNNKEL (reference sequence). CDR3 length equals 15 residues. Trimming shortened V by 5 bases and J by 4 bases, and 17 bases separated the two germline ends. DNA of the CDR3: TGTGCCAGCAGCGAAAGGACGGGGACTGGCACTGAAGCTTTCTTT. This translates into CASSERTGTGTEAFF. The entire variable domain, with the rest obtained from reference TRBV3-1 and TRBJ1-1, is as follows: DTAVSQTPKYLVTQMGNDKSIKCEQNLGHDTMYWYKQDSKKFLKIMFSYNNKELIINETVPNRFSPKSPDKAHLNLHINSLELGDSAVYFCASSERTGTGTEAFFGQGTRLTVV.